The 23 T cell receptor beta chains reported below all come from one sample, sequenced in a study of cytomegalovirus exposure and HLA in healthy donors. Data came from immunoSEQ multiplex PCR; TCRdb stores just in-frame clones and leaves some out. The table records 90,000 to 130,000 clones, roughly 90% of them present only once. Sequencing was done on a sample of PBMCs. The source is a woman younger than 35 in good health and CMV-seronegative.

The CDR3 here is CASSLGGLPETQYF. CDR3 nucleotide sequence: TGTGCCAGCAGTTTAGGGGGCCTCCCAGAGACCCAGTACTTC. The rearrangement uses TRBV28 and TRBJ2-5; possible D gene TRBD1, 6 bases. V was pared by 2 bases and J by 4 bases, with 11 bases between. Looked up from germline, CDR1 is MDHEN and CDR2 is SYDVKM. The CDR3 consists of 14 residues.

The genes are TRBV6-1 and TRBJ1-2, with 10 bases aligning to TRBD1. The germline V gene has CDR1 MNHNS and CDR2 SASEGT. With V trimmed by 6 bases and J by 8 bases, 12 bases remained unmatched. The CDR3 covers 15 residues. In DNA form, the CDR3 reads TGTGCCAGCAGAAGACAGGGGGCGCTTATCGGGGGCTACACCTTC. This encodes CASRRQGALIGGYTF.

V usage is TRBV29-1 and J usage is TRBJ2-3; 8 nucleotides match TRBD1. Unmatched junction bases numbered 2, after V lost 0 bases and J lost 3 bases. The CDR3 is 14 amino acids. Germline-derived CDR1 and CDR2 are SQVTM and ANQGSEA. The CDR3 region is CSVEDRGPTDTQYF. CDR3 in DNA: TGCAGCGTTGAAGACAGGGGGCCGACAGATACGCAGTATTTT.

V gene TRBV29-1 combines with J gene TRBJ2-1; D gene unclear. The CDR3 covers 11 residues. The germline V gene has CDR1 SQVTM and CDR2 ANQGSEA. Trimming left V 7 bases short and J 4 bases short, with 8 bases between. CDR3 bases: TGCAGCGCTTTCTCTTACAATGAGCAGTTCTTC. Its protein product is CSAFSYNEQFF.

The rearrangement uses TRBV2 and TRBJ2-1, with TRBD2 matching over 9 bases. Looked up from germline, CDR1 is SNHLY and CDR2 is FYNNEI. The ends lost 5 bases at V and 2 bases at J; junction bases unmatched: 4. CDR3 length equals 15 residues. CDR3 sequence reads: CASSLREGPYNEQFF. The CDR3 nucleotides read TGTGCCAGCAGTTTGCGGGAGGGCCCCTACAATGAGCAGTTCTTC.

The chain links TRBV7-3 to TRBJ2-5; TRBD1 might be the D (6 bases). This CDR3 is 14 amino acids long. Germline lookup yields CDR1 SGHTA and CDR2 FQGTGA. The V and J ends lost 5 bases and 7 bases respectively, with 17 bases between them. The CDR3 loop reads CASSPPGVLRTQYF. Here the CDR3 DNA reads TGTGCCAGCAGCCCCCCAGGGGTCCTTAGGACCCAGTACTTC.

The chain has TRBV6-6 and TRBJ2-3; D remains unclear. V lost 2 bases to trimming and J lost 0 bases, with 12 bases between them. The CDR3 consists of 16 residues. Germline lookup yields CDR1 MNHNY and CDR2 SVGAGI (reference sequence). The CDR3 region is CASSYPQFTSTDTQYF. CDR3 DNA sequence: TGTGCCAGCAGTTACCCACAGTTTACTAGCACAGATACGCAGTATTTT.

The chain combines TRBV2 with TRBJ2-5, with TRBD2 matching 8 bases. The J segment lost 7 bases and the V segment lost 6 bases, leaving 7 bases of the junction unmatched. CDR1 and CDR2 (germline): SNHLY, FYNNEI. CDR3 length equals 13 residues. CDR3 DNA sequence: TGTGCCAGCAGGCCCGGGGGGGCCGGGACCCAGTACTTC. Its translation is CASRPGGAGTQYF. The full variable domain, its missing parts supplied by reference TRBV2 and TRBJ2-5, is EPEVTQTPSHQVTQMGQEVILRCVPISNHLYFYWYRQILGQKVEFLVSFYNNEISEKSEIFDDQFSVERPDGSNFTLKIRSTKLEDSAMYFCASRPGGAGTQYFGPGTRLLVL.

The chain has TRBV19 and TRBJ2-5, with D perhaps matching TRBD2 (5 bases). Germline V gene lookup returns CDR1 LNHDA and CDR2 SQIVND (reference sequence). Trimming stripped 5 bases from V and 2 bases from J, with 12 bases between. This CDR3 comprises 14 residues. CDR3 sequence (DNA): TGTGCCAGTAGTCTCCGAGGGTGGCAAGAGACCCAGTACTTC. Protein product: CASSLRGWQETQYF.

CDR3 sequence (DNA): TGTGCCAGCAGCTTGGAAAACAGGCGGTTCACAGATACGCAGTATTTT. Protein sequence: CASSLENRRFTDTQYF. The genes are TRBV5-4 and TRBJ2-3, with D perhaps matching TRBD1 (5 bases). Germline loops: CDR1 SGHNT, CDR2 YYREEE (reference sequence). Deletions cut 0 bases from V and 2 bases from J, with 13 bases between. The CDR3 extends over 16 amino acids.

V is TRBV5-5 and J is TRBJ2-7; no definite D call. Germline V lookup: CDR1 SGHKS, CDR2 YYEKEE (reference sequence). V dropped 4 bases and J dropped 4 bases, with 6 bases sitting between them. The CDR3 contains 11 residues. CDR3 sequence (DNA): TGTGCCAGCAGCACTTTTTACGAGCAGTACTTC. Its translation: CASSTFYEQYF.

The chain recombines TRBV9 with TRBJ1-5, with D maybe TRBD1 (6 bases). The V end lost 1 base, the J end lost 2 bases, and 10 bases lay between the germline ends. The CDR3 is 15 amino acids. CDR1 is SGDLS, CDR2 YYNGEE, per germline. In DNA form, the CDR3 reads TGTGCCAGCAGCGTAACAGGGATAGGCAATCAGCCCCAGCATTTT. The encoded protein is CASSVTGIGNQPQHF. The whole variable domain, filled in from reference TRBV9 and TRBJ1-5, reads DSGVTQTPKHLITATGQRVTLRCSPRSGDLSVYWYQQSLDQGLQFLIQYYNGEERAKGNILERFSAQQFPDLHSELNLSSLELGDSALYFCASSVTGIGNQPQHFGDGTRLSIL.

The chain has TRBV15 and TRBJ2-7; 10 bases line up with TRBD2. V lost 2 bases and J lost 2; bases outside the gene matches: 9. Germline CDR1 reads LNHNV; CDR2 reads YYDKDF (reference sequence). The CDR3 is 17 amino acids. CDR3 sequence reads: CATSRSLGLAETYEQYF. The CDR3 coding sequence is TGTGCCACCAGCAGATCCCTCGGACTAGCGGAGACCTACGAGCAGTACTTC.

The chain links TRBV6-1 to TRBJ2-7, with D uncertain. The CDR3 runs 13 residues. Trimming removed 3 bases from V and 3 bases from J, with 9 bases in between. Germline lookup yields CDR1 MNHNS and CDR2 SASEGT. CDR3 nucleotide sequence: TGTGCCAGCAGTGACTACTCCCGCTACGAGCAGTACTTC. Its protein is CASSDYSRYEQYF.

The chain has TRBV7-2 and TRBJ2-5; 15 nucleotides agree with TRBD2. The CDR3 covers 18 residues. V lost 4 bases to trimming and J lost 1 base; unmatched junction nucleotides: 7. Per germline, CDR1 SGHTA and CDR2 FQGNSA. The CDR3 DNA reads as TGTGCCAGCAGCTCCTTGGGACTAGCGGGGGGCATCCAAGAGACCCAGTACTTC. Its translation: CASSSLGLAGGIQETQYF. Complete variable domain (other parts from reference TRBV7-2 and TRBJ2-5): GAGVSQSPSNKVTEKGKDVELRCDPISGHTALYWYRQSLGQGLEFLIYFQGNSAPDKSGLPSDRFSAERTGGSVSTLTIQRTQQEDSAVYLCASSSLGLAGGIQETQYFGPGTRLLVL.

The chain recombines TRBV5-6 with TRBJ2-7; possible D gene TRBD2, 6 bases. CDR1 and CDR2 (germline): SGHDT, YYEEEE. V was clipped by 3 bases and J by 2 bases, with 15 bases between them. The CDR3 has 15 residues. The CDR3 sequence: CASSSIRDSTYEQYF. CDR3 coding DNA: TGTGCCAGCAGCTCTATCCGGGACTCGACCTACGAGCAGTACTTC.

V and J are TRBV12-2 and TRBJ2-7; whether TRBD2, the table's D call, matches the DNA was not checked. TRBV12-2 is a pseudogene locus. The CDR3 is made up of 14 amino acids. The CDR3 sequence is CASRLAPINYEQYF. The DNA of the CDR3 is TGTGCAAGTCGCTTAGCGCCTATTAACTACGAGCAGTACTTC.

The chain links TRBV28 to TRBJ1-2; a possible D gene is TRBD1 (6 bases). The germline V gene encodes CDR1 MDHEN and CDR2 SYDVKM. V lost 8 bases and J lost 5, with 9 bases in between. This CDR3 is built from 11 residues. This CDR3 reads CASGTRYGYTF. Here the CDR3 DNA reads TGTGCCAGCGGGACAAGATATGGCTACACCTTC.

J is TRBJ2-7 and V is TRBV27, with D possibly matching TRBD1 (5 bases). Germline V gene data show CDR1 as MNHEY and CDR2 as SMNVEV (reference sequence). V lost 3 bases and J lost 1, with 10 bases in between. The CDR3 loop spans 14 amino acids. The CDR3 reads CASSFLDSSYEQYF. The DNA of the CDR3 is TGTGCCAGCAGTTTTCTCGACAGTTCCTACGAGCAGTACTTC.

V gene TRBV9 combines with J gene TRBJ1-2; D is undetermined. The germline V gene encodes CDR1 SGDLS and CDR2 YYNGEE. The V gene lost 0 bases and the J gene lost 3 bases, with 18 bases spanning the gap. The CDR3 loop spans 17 amino acids. The CDR3 DNA follows: TGTGCCAGCAGCGTAGCTACCTCGGGAGTATCGGACTATGGCTACACCTTC. Amino acid sequence: CASSVATSGVSDYGYTF.

CDR3 coding DNA: TGTGCCAGCTCACACGACAGGGCCCCCAATCAGCCCCAGCATTTT. This codes for CASSHDRAPNQPQHF. The chain couples TRBV18 to TRBJ1-5; TRBD1 matches at 7 bases. The CDR3 extends over 15 amino acids. J gave up 3 bases and V 4 bases, and 6 bases lay outside the gene matches. Germline assignment: CDR1 KGHSH and CDR2 LQKENI.

The V call is TRBV27, the J call TRBJ1-3; TRBD1 agrees at 7 bases. Germline CDR1 MNHEY, CDR2 SMNVEV (reference sequence). J lost 2 bases, V lost 5 bases, and 3 bases had no gene match. The CDR3 consists of 14 residues. The CDR3 DNA is TGTGCCAGCAGTGCCACAGGGGCTGGAAACACCATATATTTT. Encoded protein: CASSATGAGNTIYF.

This sequence joins TRBV25-1 and TRBJ2-1; 11 positions match TRBD2. The CDR3 is made up of 18 amino acids. V was clipped by 0 bases and J by 9 bases; unmatched bases: 13. CDR1 MGHDK and CDR2 SYGVNS come from the germline V gene. CDR3 DNA sequence: TGTGCCAGCAGTGAATACCCACCGACTAGCGGGACGAGTACTGAGCAGTTCTTC. Its translation: CASSEYPPTSGTSTEQFF.